This T cell receptor beta chain appears in the sequencing data of a study of OX40 agonist ivuxolimab in advanced cancers. Study-level information: All patients had ivuxolimab intravenously every 2 weeks at 0.01 to 10 mg/kg.

Regarding the study as a whole: In the expanded peripheral T cells, antigen specificity was never determined. CD8+ T cells were the subset that, on average, had more expanded clones than CD4+.

The data were produced by immunoSEQ multiplex PCR, yet TCRdb's version contains in-frame clones alone and is incomplete. Found here are tens of thousands of clones, approximately 89% of them singletons; the top ten hold 1.1%. Patients were ineligible given autoimmune disease history or systemic immunosuppression. V gave up 7 bases and J gave up 8 bases; unmatched junction bases: 8. The CDR3 is 14 amino acids. On this clone: Its antigen is not known.

This sample comprised CD4+ or CD8+ T cells sorted from blood, obtained in a trial of the OX40 agonist ivuxolimab. J is TRBJ2-1 and V is TRBV23-1, with TRBD1 identical over 10 bases. TRBV23-1 is an open reading frame whose function is uncertain. The sequence was obtained from an adult with an advanced solid tumor such as melanoma, head and neck, liver or kidney cancer. CDR3 protein: CASNPRQGADEQFF. The CDR3 DNA sequence: TGCGCCAGCAATCCGCGACAGGGGGCCGATGAGCAGTTCTTC.